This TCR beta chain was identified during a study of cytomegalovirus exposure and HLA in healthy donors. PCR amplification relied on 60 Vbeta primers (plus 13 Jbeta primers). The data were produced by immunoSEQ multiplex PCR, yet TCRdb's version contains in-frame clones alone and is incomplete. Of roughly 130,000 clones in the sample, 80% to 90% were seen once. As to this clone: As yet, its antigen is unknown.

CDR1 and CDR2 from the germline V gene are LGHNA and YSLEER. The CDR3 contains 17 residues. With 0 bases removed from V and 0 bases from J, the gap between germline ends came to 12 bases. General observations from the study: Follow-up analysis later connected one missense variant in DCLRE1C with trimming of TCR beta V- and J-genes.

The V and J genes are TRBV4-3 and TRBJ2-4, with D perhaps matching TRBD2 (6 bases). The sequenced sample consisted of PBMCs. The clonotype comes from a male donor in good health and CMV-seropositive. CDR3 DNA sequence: TGCGCCAGCAGCCAAGATGTCCCAGCGGGAGCCAAAAACATTCAGTACTTC. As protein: CASSQDVPAGAKNIQYF.